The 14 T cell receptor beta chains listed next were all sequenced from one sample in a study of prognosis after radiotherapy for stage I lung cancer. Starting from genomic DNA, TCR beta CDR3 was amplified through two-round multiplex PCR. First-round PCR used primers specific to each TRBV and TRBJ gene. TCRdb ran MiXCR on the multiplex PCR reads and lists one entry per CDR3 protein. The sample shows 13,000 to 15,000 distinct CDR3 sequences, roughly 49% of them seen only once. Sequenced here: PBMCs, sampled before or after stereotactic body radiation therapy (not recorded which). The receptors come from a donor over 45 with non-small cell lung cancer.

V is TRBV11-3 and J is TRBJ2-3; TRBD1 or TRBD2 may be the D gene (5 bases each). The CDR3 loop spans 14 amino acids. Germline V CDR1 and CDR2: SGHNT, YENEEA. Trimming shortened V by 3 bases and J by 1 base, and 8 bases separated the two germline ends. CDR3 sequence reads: CASSFQGGTDTQYF. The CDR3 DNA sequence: TGTGCCAGCAGCTTTCAGGGAGGCACAGATACGCAGTATTTT. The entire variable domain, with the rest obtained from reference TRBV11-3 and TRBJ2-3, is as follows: EAGVVQSPRYKIIEKKQPVAFWCNPISGHNTLYWYLQNLGQGPELLIRYENEEAVDDSQLPKDRFSAERLKGVDSTLKIQPAELGDSAVYLCASSFQGGTDTQYFGPGTRLTVL.

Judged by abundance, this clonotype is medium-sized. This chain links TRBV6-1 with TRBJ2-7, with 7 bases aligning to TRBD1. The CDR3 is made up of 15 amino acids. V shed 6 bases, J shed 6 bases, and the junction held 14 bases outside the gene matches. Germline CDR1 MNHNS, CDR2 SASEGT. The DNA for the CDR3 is TGTGCCAGCAGCAGGGGGTGGGAGAGCATAGGCGAGCAGTACTTC. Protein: CASSRGWESIGEQYF.

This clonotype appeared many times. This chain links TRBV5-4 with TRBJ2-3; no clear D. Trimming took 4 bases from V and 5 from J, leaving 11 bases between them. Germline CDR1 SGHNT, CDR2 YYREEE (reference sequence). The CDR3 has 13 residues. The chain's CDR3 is CASSPWSVDTQYF. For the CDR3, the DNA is TGTGCCAGCAGCCCTTGGTCGGTAGATACGCAGTATTTT.

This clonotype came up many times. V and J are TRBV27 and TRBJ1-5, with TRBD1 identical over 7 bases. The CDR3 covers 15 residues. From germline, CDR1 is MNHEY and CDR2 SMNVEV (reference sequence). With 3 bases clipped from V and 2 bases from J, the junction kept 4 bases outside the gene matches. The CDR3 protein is CASSFEGARNQPQHF. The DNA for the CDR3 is TGTGCCAGCAGTTTTGAGGGGGCTCGCAATCAGCCCCAGCATTTT.

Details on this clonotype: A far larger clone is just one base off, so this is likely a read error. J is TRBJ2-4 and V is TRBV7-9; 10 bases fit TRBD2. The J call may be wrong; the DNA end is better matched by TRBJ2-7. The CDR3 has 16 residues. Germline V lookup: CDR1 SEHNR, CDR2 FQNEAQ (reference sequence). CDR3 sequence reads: CASSTSSGRGLNEQYF. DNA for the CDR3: TGTGCCAGCAGCACGTCCAGCGGGAGGGGTCTCAACGAGCAGTACTTC.

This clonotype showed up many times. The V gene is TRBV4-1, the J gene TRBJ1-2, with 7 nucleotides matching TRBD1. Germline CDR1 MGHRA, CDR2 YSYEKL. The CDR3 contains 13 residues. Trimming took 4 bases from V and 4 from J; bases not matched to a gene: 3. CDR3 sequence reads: CASSPGQIYGYTF. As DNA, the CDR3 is TGCGCCAGCAGCCCGGGACAGATCTATGGCTACACCTTC.

The CDR3 protein is CASSLEQGPTYEQYF. The CDR3 DNA sequence: TGTGCCAGCAGCTTAGAGCAGGGCCCCACGTACGAGCAGTACTTC. The rearrangement uses TRBV7-2 and TRBJ2-7, with a tentative D call TRBD1 (5 bases). This CDR3 is built from 15 residues. Trimming shortened V by 1 base and J by 4 bases, and 14 bases separated the two germline ends. The germline CDR1 and CDR2 sequences are SGHTA and FQGNSA.

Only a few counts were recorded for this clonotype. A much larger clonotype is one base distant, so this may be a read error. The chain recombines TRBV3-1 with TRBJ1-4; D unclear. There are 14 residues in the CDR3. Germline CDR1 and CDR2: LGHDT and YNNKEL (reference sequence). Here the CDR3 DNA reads TGTGCCAGCAGCCAGGGGAGGGCCGATGAAAAACCGTTTTTT. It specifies CASSQGRADEKPFF.

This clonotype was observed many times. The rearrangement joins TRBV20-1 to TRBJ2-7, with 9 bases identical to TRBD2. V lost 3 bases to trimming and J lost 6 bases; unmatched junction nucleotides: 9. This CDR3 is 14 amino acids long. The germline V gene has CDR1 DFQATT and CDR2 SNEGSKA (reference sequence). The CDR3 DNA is TGCAGTGCTAGGGCTCTAGCGGGACTAGTCGAGCAGTACTTC. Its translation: CSARALAGLVEQYF.

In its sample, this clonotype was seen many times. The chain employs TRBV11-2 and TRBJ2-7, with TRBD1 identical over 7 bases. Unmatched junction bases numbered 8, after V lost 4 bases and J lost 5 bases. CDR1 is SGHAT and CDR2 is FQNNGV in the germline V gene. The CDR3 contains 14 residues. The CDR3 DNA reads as TGTGCCAGCAGCTCACAGGGGCTTGGTGACGAGCAGTACTTC. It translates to CASSSQGLGDEQYF.

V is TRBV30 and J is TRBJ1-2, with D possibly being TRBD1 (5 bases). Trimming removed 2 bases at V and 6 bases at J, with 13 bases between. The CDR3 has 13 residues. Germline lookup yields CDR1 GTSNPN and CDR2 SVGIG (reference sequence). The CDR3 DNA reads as TGTGCCTGGAGTATAGGGTGGGGGAATGGCTACACCTTC. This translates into CAWSIGWGNGYTF.

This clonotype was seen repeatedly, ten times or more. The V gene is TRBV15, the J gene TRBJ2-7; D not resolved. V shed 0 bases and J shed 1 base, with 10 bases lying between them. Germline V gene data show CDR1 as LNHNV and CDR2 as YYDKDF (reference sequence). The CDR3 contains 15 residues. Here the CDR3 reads CATSRDPGLSYEQYF. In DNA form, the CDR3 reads TGTGCCACCAGCAGAGACCCGGGTTTATCCTACGAGCAGTACTTC. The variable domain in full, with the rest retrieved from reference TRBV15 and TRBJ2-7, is DAMVIQNPRYQVTQFGKPVTLSCSQTLNHNVMYWYQQKSSQAPKLLFHYYDKDFNNEADTPDNFQSRRPNTSFCFLDIRSPGLGDTAMYLCATSRDPGLSYEQYFGPGTRLTVT.

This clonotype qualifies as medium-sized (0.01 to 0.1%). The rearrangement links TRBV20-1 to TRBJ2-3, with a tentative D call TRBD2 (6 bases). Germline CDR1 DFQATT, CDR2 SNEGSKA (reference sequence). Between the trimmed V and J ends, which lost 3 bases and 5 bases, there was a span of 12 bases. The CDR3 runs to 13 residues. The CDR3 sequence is CSASQRAQDTQYF. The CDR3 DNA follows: TGCAGTGCTAGTCAGCGGGCCCAAGATACGCAGTATTTT.

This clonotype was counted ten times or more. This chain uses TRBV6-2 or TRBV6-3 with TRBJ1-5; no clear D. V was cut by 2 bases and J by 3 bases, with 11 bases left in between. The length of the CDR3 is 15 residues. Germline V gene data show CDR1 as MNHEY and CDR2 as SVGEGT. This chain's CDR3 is CASSYVWGSNQPQHF. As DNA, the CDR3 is TGTGCCAGCAGTTACGTATGGGGTTCCAATCAGCCCCAGCATTTT.